This T cell receptor beta chain came from a study of blood T cell repertoires in COVID-19. Sequencing was performed with immunoSEQ multiplex PCR; in TCRdb, only in-frame clones are kept and a portion is missing. Altogether around 270,000 clones are present, approximately 83% being singletons, with the ten largest covering roughly 4%. CDR1 is MGHRA and CDR2 is YSYEKL in the germline V gene. Trimming cost V 5 bases and J 8 bases; bases outside gene matches: 14. CDR3 length: 16 amino acids. Sequencing was carried out using PBMCs or T cells enriched from blood (not recorded which). V and J are TRBV4-1 and TRBJ1-4; 7 nucleotides match TRBD1. This TCR was sampled from a young woman who had recovered from COVID-19. CDR3 sequence: CASSERGDRVKEKLFF. The CDR3 coding sequence is TGCGCCAGCAGCGAAAGGGGAGACAGGGTTAAAGAAAAACTGTTTTTT.